This T cell receptor beta chain was retrieved from a study of tumor-infiltrating lymphocytes in primary liver carcinoma (dated by TCRdb to 2016 to 2017). Background on the whole study: Hepatocellular carcinoma (four) or combined HCC and intrahepatic cholangiocarcinoma (one) was present in the five patients, who were three men and two women aged 30 to 69 years. Agilent mRNA microarray profiling was performed on the 20 to 25 tumor region samples to relate TCRbeta repertoire diversity to the local molecular phenotype. Tumors of the five patients were stage T1-T3 N0M0 with maximum diameters of about 4 to 10 cm. TCRbeta repertoire sequencing covered 35 or so specimens from 5 patients: approximately 25 tumor regions, 5 adjacent noncancerous liver tissues and 5 peripheral blood samples. The study combined TCRbeta repertoire sequencing, expression microarrays and whole-exome sequencing across five regions of each liver tumor, with adjacent normal tissue and blood. Each sample produced roughly 3.5 to 7.5 million productive TCRbeta reads, and read depth showed no significant difference between tissue types. Reproducibility between technical replicate repertoires was high, with correlation coefficients above 0.95 and mean shared-clone rates around 0.88. Study-level results and caveats: Only the TCR beta chain was sequenced, so true repertoire diversity is likely underestimated because unpaired alpha chains were not captured. The top 250 clones made up a significantly larger repertoire fraction in tumors than in blood (p = 0.039). Since the samples were bulk and unsorted, there was no way to compare CD4+ and CD8+ T cell repertoires. Only about 7.5-25% of top clones were present in all five regions of a tumor, suggesting spatial heterogeneity of tumor-infiltrating T cells. Consistent with antigen-driven expansion, pairs of tumor regions showed higher repertoire overlap (mean approximately 35%) than either tumor-adjacent pairs (around 17%) or tumor-blood pairs (around 14%). With just a handful of patients in the study, the authors point out that the findings should be validated in a larger study.

Comments on this clonotype: The clone's antigen remains unknown. It has no much larger one-base neighbor in the sample; base qualities were not kept.

A constant-region primer and ProtoScript II reverse transcriptase were used to reverse-transcribe TCRbeta-specific cDNA from 500 ng total RNA. Construction of the TCRbeta libraries relied on three nested rounds of multiplex PCR, following a slightly modified ARM-PCR procedure. Each of the first two PCR rounds ran for nine to eleven cycles and used multiplex TRBV1-TRBV30 forward primers together with a Cbeta reverse primer. Sample barcodes and Illumina adapters were added in a final 25-cycle PCR with Deep VentR polymerase. Before sequencing, amplicons of 200-500 bp were gel-purified using a QIAquick gel extraction kit. The TCRbeta amplicons were sequenced with 250-bp paired-end reads on an Illumina HiSeq 2500. Per the original workflow: To recover full CDR3 sequences, reads were quality-trimmed using Trimmomatic v0.33 and paired reads were then merged using FLASH v1.2.11. V, D and J germline segments were assigned to the rearranged TCRbeta sequences using MiGEC v1.2.1b. Clonotype statistics and Shannon-Wiener diversity indices were calculated with VDJtools v1.0.0. To cut down on sampling bias, every analysis after diversity analysis relied on just the 250 most abundant clonotypes from each sample. TCRdb's own reprocessing of the public reads used fastp at Q25 and MiXCR and kept productive beta chains. Rows matching on CDR3 protein sequence are summarized as one entry with the most common DNA and genes. What appears here as the V and J calls and clone size reflects TCRdb's work, not the paper's. The sample table lists 100,000 to 150,000 distinct CDR3 sequences, around 64% of them with a count of one. Of the sample, around 8.4% is held by the ten largest clones.

Reading from cysteine to phenylalanine, the CDR3 counts 16 amino acids. The CDR3 DNA has 48 bases and is translated from base 1. Reading the germline V gene gives CDR1 MGHRA and CDR2 YSYEKL. Total RNA and DNA were co-extracted without cell sorting from approximately 20-30 mg of bulk tissue using the AllPrep DNA/RNA mini kit. Surgical resection was performed in China between 2015 and early 2016 on about 5 patients with histopathologically diagnosed primary liver carcinoma. Chronic HBV infection was present in the patients, and the patients were treatment-naive at sampling. Each tumor was sampled at five spatially separated regions: the tumor centre plus the superior, inferior, left-lateral and right-lateral poles. Histology showed that every tumor sample contained more than 75% viable tumor cells. Fresh tumor and adjacent tissue pieces were bisected; one half was stored in RNAlater at -80°C, the other sent for histology.

The sequence was collected from an older woman with primary liver carcinoma and hepatitis B virus infection. Sequenced sample: liver tumor tissue from sampling region 3. What the cell subset or site label conveys for this sample: tumor region T3, left-lateral pole. The chain is assembled from TRBV4-1 and TRBJ1-2; TRBD1 aligns with 9 central bases. The base sequence is TGCACCAACAGCCAAGATAGAGACAGGGGGAACTATGGCTACACCTTC. The translation is CTNSQDRDRGNYGYTF.